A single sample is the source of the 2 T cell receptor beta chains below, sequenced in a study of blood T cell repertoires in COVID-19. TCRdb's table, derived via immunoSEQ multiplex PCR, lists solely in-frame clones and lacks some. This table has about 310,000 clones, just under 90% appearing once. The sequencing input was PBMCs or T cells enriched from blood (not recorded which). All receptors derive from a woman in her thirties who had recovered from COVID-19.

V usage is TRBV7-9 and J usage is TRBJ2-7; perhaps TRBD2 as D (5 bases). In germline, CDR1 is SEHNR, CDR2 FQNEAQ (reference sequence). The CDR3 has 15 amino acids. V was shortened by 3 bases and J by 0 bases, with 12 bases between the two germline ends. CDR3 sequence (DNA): TGTGCCAGCAGCTTCCTAGCCGCCTCCTCCTACGAGCAGTACTTC. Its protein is CASSFLAASSYEQYF.

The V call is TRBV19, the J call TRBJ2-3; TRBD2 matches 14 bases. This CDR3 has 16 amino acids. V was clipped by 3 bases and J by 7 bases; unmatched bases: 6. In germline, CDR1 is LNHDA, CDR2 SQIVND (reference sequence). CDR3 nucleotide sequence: TGTGCCAGTAGTATGGGGGGGACTAGCGGGAGCTATACGCAGTATTTT. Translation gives CASSMGGTSGSYTQYF.